Listed here are 23 T cell receptor beta chains from one sample, sequenced in a study of T cell repertoires in cytomegalovirus infection. In TCRdb, the reads were re-called with MiXCR into one record per CDR3 protein. The table has about 260,000 distinct CDR3 sequences, 12% to 15% seen once. The specimen was PBMCs. The receptors shown here come from a human donor in good health (CMV status not recorded). Some clones in this sample may be carry-over from other donors' samples.

The chain has TRBV29-1 and TRBJ2-3; tentative D call: TRBD2 (6 bases). Germline CDR1 is SQVTM and CDR2 is ANQGSEA. The V end was cut by 6 bases, the J end by 4 bases, with 20 bases between. This CDR3 region has 15 residues. Here the CDR3 DNA reads TGCAGCGTCTCCCCCCAGTTGTTAGCGGCAGATACGCAGTATTTT. Its translation: CSVSPQLLAADTQYF.

This clonotype was picked up a small number of times. This chain joins TRBV20-1 and TRBJ2-7; D may correspond to TRBD1 or TRBD2 (8 bases each). V gave up 4 bases and J gave up 3 bases, with 19 bases separating them. The CDR3 has 15 amino acids. CDR1 is DFQATT and CDR2 is SNEGSKA in the germline V gene (reference sequence). The CDR3 region is CSANPDRGLDYEQYF. CDR3 nucleotide sequence: TGCAGTGCTAATCCCGACAGGGGACTAGACTACGAGCAGTACTTC.

This clonotype was counted many times. The chain uses TRBV14 and TRBJ1-3, with D unclear. Trimming pared 6 bases from V and 0 bases from J, leaving 15 bases between. Germline lookup yields CDR1 SGHDN and CDR2 FVKESK. This CDR3 comprises 16 residues. The DNA for the CDR3 is TGTGCCAGCAGACCCCGAACGCCATCCTCTGGAAACACCATATATTTT. It yields the protein CASRPRTPSSGNTIYF.

In this sample, this clonotype turned up many times. The chain joins TRBV19 to TRBJ1-2, with 7 bases identical to TRBD1. Germline V lookup: CDR1 LNHDA, CDR2 SQIVND (reference sequence). CDR3 size: 13 residues. Trimming took 3 bases from V and 7 from J; bases not matched to a gene: 5. The CDR3, as DNA: TGTGCCAGTAGTATTGGGGACAGTGGTGGCTACACCTTC. It specifies CASSIGDSGGYTF.

V and J are TRBV29-1 and TRBJ2-1, with TRBD2 matching 11 bases. The V gene end was trimmed by 0 bases and the J gene end by 8 bases; junction bases not matched to a gene: 6. Germline V gene sequence: CDR1 SQVTM, CDR2 ANQGSEA. The CDR3 runs to 15 residues. In DNA, the CDR3 is TGCAGCGTTGAAGAGGGGGTAGCGGGAGGGTATGAGCAGTTCTTC. Its translation is CSVEEGVAGGYEQFF.

This clonotype has just a few counts. The rearrangement uses TRBV3-1 and TRBJ2-5, with 7 bases lining up with TRBD2. With V trimmed by 4 bases and J by 4 bases, 9 bases remained unmatched. CDR1 and CDR2 from the germline V gene are LGHDT and YNNKEL (reference sequence). The CDR3 has 15 residues. The CDR3 DNA follows: TGTGCCAGCAGCCCACGGACTAGAAGATTAGAGACCCAGTACTTC. Protein product: CASSPRTRRLETQYF.

This clonotype came up once. The chain has TRBV20-1 and TRBJ2-1; TRBD2 aligns across 8 bases. CDR1 and CDR2 from the germline V gene are DFQATT and SNEGSKA (reference sequence). CDR3 length: 17 residues. V lost 6 bases to trimming and J lost 9 bases; unmatched junction nucleotides: 22. DNA of the CDR3: TGCAGTGCCCCCTCGGGCGGGACTAGGGTCCTTAGGGGTGAGCAGTTCTTC. Its protein is CSAPSGGTRVLRGEQFF.

This rearrangement joins TRBV6-5 to TRBJ1-4; no clear D gene. With 0 bases removed from V and 0 bases from J, the gap between germline ends came to 5 bases. Germline values: CDR1 MNHEY, CDR2 SVGAGI. CDR3 length equals 15 residues. The CDR3 DNA sequence: TGTGCCAGCAGTTACTCTGCAGCAACTAATGAAAAACTGTTTTTT. Translated: CASSYSAATNEKLFF.

This clonotype was seen a few times. The chain employs TRBV5-1 and TRBJ2-2; D uncertain. CDR3 length: 14 amino acids. Germline loops: CDR1 SGHRS, CDR2 YFSETQ. V shed 1 base and J shed 5 bases, with 9 bases lying between them. The CDR3 loop is CASSLSSTTGELFF. CDR3 bases: TGCGCCAGCAGCTTGTCCTCCACGACCGGGGAGCTGTTTTTT.

In DNA, the CDR3 is TGTGCCAACGGAGGAGCCGCTAACTATGGCTACACCTTC. Its translation: CANGGAANYGYTF. The V gene is TRBV27, the J gene TRBJ1-2; D is ambiguous. Germline V gives CDR1 MNHEY, CDR2 SMNVEV (reference sequence). V lost 10 bases and J lost 0, with 12 bases in between. This CDR3 is built from 13 residues.

In its sample, this clonotype was seen many times. The chain uses TRBV24-1 and TRBJ2-3, with a weak D call TRBD2 (6 bases). The V and J ends lost 5 bases and 3 bases respectively, with 11 bases between them. Germline assignment: CDR1 KGHDR and CDR2 SFDVKD. The CDR3 is 14 amino acids. The CDR3 sequence: CATSAEGVTDTQYF. The CDR3 DNA sequence: TGTGCCACCAGTGCGGAGGGAGTGACAGATACGCAGTATTTT.

The table lists this clonotype with many counts. The V and J genes are TRBV12-3 or TRBV12-4 and TRBJ1-5; D is unclear. Trimming left V 5 bases short and J 3 bases short, with 11 bases between. This CDR3 is built from 14 residues. DNA for the CDR3: TGTGCCAGCAGTCCAGGACCCGACAATCAGCCCCAGCATTTT. It is translated as CASSPGPDNQPQHF.

This clonotype came up many times. For the CDR3, the DNA is TGTGCCAGCAGCGGGGGACAGGGCAGCGAGACCCAGTACTTC. It encodes CASSGGQGSETQYF. V usage is TRBV7-2 and J usage is TRBJ2-5, with 9 bases lining up with TRBD1. V lost 5 bases and J lost 5; bases outside the gene matches: 6. The CDR3 covers 14 residues. The germline V gene has CDR1 SGHTA and CDR2 FQGNSA.

V is TRBV7-3 and J is TRBJ1-1; D is ambiguous. This CDR3 is 13 amino acids long. V was trimmed by 1 base and J by 7 bases, leaving 10 bases between them. Germline CDR1 SGHTA, CDR2 FQGTGA. The CDR3 nucleotides are TGTGCCAGCAGCTTAAGGCCGACGGGTGAAGCTTTCTTT. Protein sequence: CASSLRPTGEAFF.

This clonotype showed up many times. CDR3 sequence: CASSKREAGPDTQYF. DNA of the CDR3: TGTGCCAGCAGCAAACGAGAGGCGGGCCCAGATACGCAGTATTTT. This chain connects TRBV7-2 to TRBJ2-3; D might be TRBD2 (5 bases). Per germline, CDR1 SGHTA and CDR2 FQGNSA. The CDR3 sequence is 15 residues long. V lost 5 bases to trimming and J lost 4 bases, with 16 bases between them. The variable domain in full, completed from reference TRBV7-2 and TRBJ2-3, reads GAGVSQSPSNKVTEKGKDVELRCDPISGHTALYWYRQSLGQGLEFLIYFQGNSAPDKSGLPSDRFSAERTGGSVSTLTIQRTQQEDSAVYLCASSKREAGPDTQYFGPGTRLTVL.

Relative to its sample, this clonotype is medium-sized. This chain uses TRBV18 with TRBJ2-7, with 12 bases lining up with TRBD2. The J segment lost 5 bases and the V segment lost 6 bases, leaving 8 bases of the junction unmatched. The CDR3 has 15 residues. Germline CDR1 is KGHSH and CDR2 is LQKENI. CDR3 residues: CASSQLAGGENEQYF. The CDR3 nucleotides read TGTGCCAGCTCGCAACTAGCGGGAGGCGAGAACGAGCAGTACTTC.

This clonotype was recorded many times. The chain couples TRBV6-2 or TRBV6-3 to TRBJ2-1; unclear D gene. Trimming pared 9 bases from V and 5 bases from J, leaving 14 bases between. CDR3 length: 13 amino acids. Germline-derived CDR1 and CDR2 are MNHEY and SVGEGT. The CDR3 region has the DNA TGTGCCAGTTCAGTGTCCCGAAACAATGAGCAGTTCTTC. It codes for CASSVSRNNEQFF.

The V and J genes are TRBV7-9 and TRBJ1-6; D not resolved. Germline CDR1 is SEHNR and CDR2 is FQNEAQ (reference sequence). V lost 3 bases and J lost 1, with 16 bases in between. The CDR3 spans 18 residues. CDR3 nucleotide sequence: TGTGCCAGCAGCTTCCGATCGACGGGAGCGTCCTATAATTCACCCCTCCACTTT. It specifies CASSFRSTGASYNSPLHF.

The sample holds a few counts of this clonotype. The chain joins TRBV20-1 to TRBJ2-7, with TRBD2 matching 11 bases. CDR1 DFQATT and CDR2 SNEGSKA come from the germline V gene (reference sequence). With 0 bases clipped from V and 7 bases from J, the junction kept 5 bases outside the gene matches. The CDR3 extends over 14 amino acids. The chain's CDR3 is CSARDTSGRGEQYF. In nucleotides, the CDR3 is TGCAGTGCTAGAGATACTAGCGGGAGAGGGGAGCAGTACTTC.

This clonotype was detected only a few times. This chain uses TRBV10-3 with TRBJ2-7, with 9 bases fitting TRBD2. After removal of 9 bases from V and 2 bases from J, the junction contained 14 bases not matched to a gene. The CDR3 has 16 residues. Germline V CDR1 and CDR2: ENHRY, SYGVKD. This CDR3 is CAIRNWKREAPYEQYF. The DNA of the CDR3 is TGTGCCATACGTAATTGGAAGCGGGAGGCCCCCTACGAGCAGTACTTC.

This clonotype was picked up many times. CDR3 protein: CASSFGLTSGNTIYF. CDR3 nucleotides: TGTGCCAGCAGCTTCGGACTGACGTCTGGAAACACCATATATTTT. The rearrangement joins TRBV7-6 to TRBJ1-3; D remains ambiguous. There are 15 residues in the CDR3. V was shortened by 3 bases and J by 1 base, with 10 bases between the two germline ends. From germline, CDR1 is SGHVS and CDR2 FNYEAQ.

This clonotype showed up just a few times. The J gene is TRBJ2-1, the V gene TRBV19; D not resolved. Germline CDR1 and CDR2: LNHDA and SQIVND (reference sequence). CDR3 length: 14 amino acids. The V and J ends lost 3 bases and 5 bases respectively, with 11 bases between them. The CDR3 DNA is TGTGCCAGTAGTATGGCCACCCCAGACAATGAGCAGTTCTTC. This encodes CASSMATPDNEQFF.

Many counts were recorded for this clonotype. The chain links TRBV7-3 to TRBJ2-1; D tentatively reads TRBD1 or TRBD2 (5 bases each). The CDR3 is 13 residues long. Trimming took off 3 bases at V and 12 bases at J, with 15 bases between the two ends. Germline lookup yields CDR1 SGHTA and CDR2 FQGTGA. The CDR3 DNA reads as TGTGCCAGCAGCTTTAGGACACTAGGGGTGCAGTTCTTC. Amino acid sequence: CASSFRTLGVQFF.